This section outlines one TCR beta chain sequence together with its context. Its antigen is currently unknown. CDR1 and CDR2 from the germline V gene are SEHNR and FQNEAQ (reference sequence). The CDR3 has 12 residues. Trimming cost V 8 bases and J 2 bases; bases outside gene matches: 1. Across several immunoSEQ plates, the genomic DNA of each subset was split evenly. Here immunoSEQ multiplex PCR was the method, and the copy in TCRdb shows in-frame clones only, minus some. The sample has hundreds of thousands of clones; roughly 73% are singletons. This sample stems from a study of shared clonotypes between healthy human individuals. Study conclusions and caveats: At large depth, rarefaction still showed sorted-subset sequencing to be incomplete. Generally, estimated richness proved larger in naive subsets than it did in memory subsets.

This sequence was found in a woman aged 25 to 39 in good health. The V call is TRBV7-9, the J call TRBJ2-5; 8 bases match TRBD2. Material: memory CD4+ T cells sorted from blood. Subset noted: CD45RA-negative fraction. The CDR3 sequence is CASGTSQETQYF. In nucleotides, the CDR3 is TGTGCCAGCGGGACTAGTCAAGAGACCCAGTACTTC.